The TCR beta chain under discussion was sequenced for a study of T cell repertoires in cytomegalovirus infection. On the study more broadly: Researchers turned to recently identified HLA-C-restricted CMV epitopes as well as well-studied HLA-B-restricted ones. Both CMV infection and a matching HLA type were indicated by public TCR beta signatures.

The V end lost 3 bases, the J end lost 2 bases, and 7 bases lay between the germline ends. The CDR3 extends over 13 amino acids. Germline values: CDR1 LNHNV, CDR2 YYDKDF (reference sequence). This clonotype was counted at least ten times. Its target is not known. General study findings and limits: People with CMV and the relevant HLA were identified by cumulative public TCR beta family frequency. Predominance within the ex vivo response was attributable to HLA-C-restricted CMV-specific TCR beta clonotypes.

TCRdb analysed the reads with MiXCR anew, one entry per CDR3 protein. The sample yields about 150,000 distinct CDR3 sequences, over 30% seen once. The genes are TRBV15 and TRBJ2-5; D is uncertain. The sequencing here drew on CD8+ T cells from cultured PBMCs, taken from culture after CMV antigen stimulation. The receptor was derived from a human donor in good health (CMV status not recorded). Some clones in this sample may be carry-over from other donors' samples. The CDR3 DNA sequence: TGTGCCACCAGCAGTCGGCGGCAAGAGACCCAGTACTTC. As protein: CATSSRRQETQYF.